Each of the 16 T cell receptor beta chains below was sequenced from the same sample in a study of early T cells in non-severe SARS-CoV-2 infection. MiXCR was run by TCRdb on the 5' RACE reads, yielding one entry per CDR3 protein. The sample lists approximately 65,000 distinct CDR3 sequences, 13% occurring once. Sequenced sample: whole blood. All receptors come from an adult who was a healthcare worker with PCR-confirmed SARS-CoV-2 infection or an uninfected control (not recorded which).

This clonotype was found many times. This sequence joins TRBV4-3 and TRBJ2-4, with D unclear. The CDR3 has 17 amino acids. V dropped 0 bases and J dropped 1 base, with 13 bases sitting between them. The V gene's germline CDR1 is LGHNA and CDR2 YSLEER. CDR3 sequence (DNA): TGCGCCAGCAGCCAAGATCGGAACAGCGAGGCCAAAAACATTCAGTACTTC. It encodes CASSQDRNSEAKNIQYF.

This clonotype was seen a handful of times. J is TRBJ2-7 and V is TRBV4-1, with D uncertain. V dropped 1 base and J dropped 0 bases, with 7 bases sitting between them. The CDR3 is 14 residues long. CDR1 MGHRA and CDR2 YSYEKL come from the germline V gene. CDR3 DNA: TGCGCCAGCAGCCAAGCCCCTGGCTCCTACGAGCAGTACTTC. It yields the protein CASSQAPGSYEQYF.

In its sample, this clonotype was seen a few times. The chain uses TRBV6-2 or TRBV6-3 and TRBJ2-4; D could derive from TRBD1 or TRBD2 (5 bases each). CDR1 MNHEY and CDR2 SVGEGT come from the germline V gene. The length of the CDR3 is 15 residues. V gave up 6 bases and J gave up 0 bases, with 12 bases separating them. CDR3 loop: CASSPGLLAKNIQYF. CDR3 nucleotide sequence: TGTGCCAGCAGCCCGGGGCTCCTAGCCAAAAACATTCAGTACTTC.

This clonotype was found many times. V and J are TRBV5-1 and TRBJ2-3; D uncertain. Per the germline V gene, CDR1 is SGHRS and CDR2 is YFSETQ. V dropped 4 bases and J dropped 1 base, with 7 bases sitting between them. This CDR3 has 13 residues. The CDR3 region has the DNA TGCGCCAGCAGCAGGCAGGGCACAGATACGCAGTATTTT. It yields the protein CASSRQGTDTQYF.

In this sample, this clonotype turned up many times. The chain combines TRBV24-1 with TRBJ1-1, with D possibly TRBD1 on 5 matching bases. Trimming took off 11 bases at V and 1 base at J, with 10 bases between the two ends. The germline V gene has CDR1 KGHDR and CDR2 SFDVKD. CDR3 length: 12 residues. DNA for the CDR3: TGTGCCAAGGGGATGAAGAACACTGAAGCTTTCTTT. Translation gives CAKGMKNTEAFF.

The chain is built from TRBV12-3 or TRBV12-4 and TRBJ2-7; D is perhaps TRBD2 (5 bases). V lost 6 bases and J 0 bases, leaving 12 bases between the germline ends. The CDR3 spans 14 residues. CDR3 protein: CASREGRDSYEQYF. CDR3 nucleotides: TGTGCCAGCAGAGAAGGACGGGACTCCTACGAGCAGTACTTC.

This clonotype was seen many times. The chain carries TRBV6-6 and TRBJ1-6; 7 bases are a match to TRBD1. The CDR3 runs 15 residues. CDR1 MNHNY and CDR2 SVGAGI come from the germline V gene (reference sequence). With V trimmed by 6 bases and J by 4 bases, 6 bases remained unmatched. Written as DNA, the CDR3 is TGTGCCAGCAGACCCGAACAGGGGTATAATTCACCCCTCCACTTT. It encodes CASRPEQGYNSPLHF.

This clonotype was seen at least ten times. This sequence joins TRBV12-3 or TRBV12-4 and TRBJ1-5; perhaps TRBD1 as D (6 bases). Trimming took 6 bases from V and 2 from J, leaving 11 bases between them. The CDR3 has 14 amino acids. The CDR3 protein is CASRQGNRNQPQHF. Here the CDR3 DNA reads TGTGCCAGCAGACAGGGAAACCGCAATCAGCCCCAGCATTTT.

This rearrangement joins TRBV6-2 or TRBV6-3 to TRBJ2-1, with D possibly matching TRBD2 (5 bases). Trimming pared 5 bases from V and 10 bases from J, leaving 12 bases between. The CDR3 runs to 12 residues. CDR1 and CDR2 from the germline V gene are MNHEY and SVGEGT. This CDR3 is CASSLRRGEQFF. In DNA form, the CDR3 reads TGTGCCAGCAGTCTGAGACGGGGAGAGCAGTTCTTC.

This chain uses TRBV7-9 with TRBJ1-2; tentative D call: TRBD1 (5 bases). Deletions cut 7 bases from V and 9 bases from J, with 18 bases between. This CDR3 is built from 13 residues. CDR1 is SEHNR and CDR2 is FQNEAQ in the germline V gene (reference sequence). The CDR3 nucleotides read TGTGCCAGCAATTCCGGGACCCTGGGCAGCTACACCTTC. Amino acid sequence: CASNSGTLGSYTF. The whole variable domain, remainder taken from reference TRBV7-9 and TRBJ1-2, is DTGVSQNPRHKITKRGQNVTFRCDPISEHNRLYWYRQTLGQGPEFLTYFQNEAQLEKSRLLSDRFSAERPKGSFSTLEIQRTEQGDSAMYLCASNSGTLGSYTFGSGTRLTVV.

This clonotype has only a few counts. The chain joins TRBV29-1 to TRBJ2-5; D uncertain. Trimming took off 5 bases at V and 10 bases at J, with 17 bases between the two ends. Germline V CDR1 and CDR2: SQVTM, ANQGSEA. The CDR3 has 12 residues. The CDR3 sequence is CSVRDNLWDQYF. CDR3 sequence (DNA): TGCAGCGTTCGAGATAACCTATGGGACCAGTACTTC.

This CDR3 reads CASSVGFSATEAFF. As DNA, the CDR3 is TGTGCCAGCAGCGTAGGATTCTCGGCCACTGAAGCTTTCTTT. The chain carries TRBV9 and TRBJ1-1; no definite D call. V lost 0 bases and J 4 bases, leaving 10 bases between the germline ends. The germline CDR1 and CDR2 sequences are SGDLS and YYNGEE. The CDR3 runs 14 residues.

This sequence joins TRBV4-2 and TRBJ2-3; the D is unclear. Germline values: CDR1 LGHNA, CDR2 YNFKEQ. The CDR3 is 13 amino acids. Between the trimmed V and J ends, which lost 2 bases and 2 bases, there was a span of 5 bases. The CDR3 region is CASSQWDTDTQYF. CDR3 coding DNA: TGTGCCAGCAGCCAATGGGACACAGATACGCAGTATTTT.

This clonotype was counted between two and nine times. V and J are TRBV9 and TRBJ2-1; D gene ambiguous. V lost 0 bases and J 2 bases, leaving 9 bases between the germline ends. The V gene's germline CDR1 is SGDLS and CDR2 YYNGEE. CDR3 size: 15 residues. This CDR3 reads CASSVAHAPYNEQFF. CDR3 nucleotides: TGTGCCAGCAGCGTAGCGCACGCTCCCTACAATGAGCAGTTCTTC. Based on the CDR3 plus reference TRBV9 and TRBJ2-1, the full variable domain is DSGVTQTPKHLITATGQRVTLRCSPRSGDLSVYWYQQSLDQGLQFLIQYYNGEERAKGNILERFSAQQFPDLHSELNLSSLELGDSALYFCASSVAHAPYNEQFFGPGTRLTVL.

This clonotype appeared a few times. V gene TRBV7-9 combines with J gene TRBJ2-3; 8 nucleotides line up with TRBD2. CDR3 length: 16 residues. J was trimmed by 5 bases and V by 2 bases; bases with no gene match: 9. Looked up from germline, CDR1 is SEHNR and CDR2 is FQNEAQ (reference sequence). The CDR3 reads CASSLLVGGAIDTQYF. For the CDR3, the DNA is TGTGCCAGCAGCTTACTGGTCGGGGGGGCCATAGATACGCAGTATTTT. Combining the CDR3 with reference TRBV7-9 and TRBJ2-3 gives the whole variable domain DTGVSQNPRHKITKRGQNVTFRCDPISEHNRLYWYRQTLGQGPEFLTYFQNEAQLEKSRLLSDRFSAERPKGSFSTLEIQRTEQGDSAMYLCASSLLVGGAIDTQYFGPGTRLTVL.

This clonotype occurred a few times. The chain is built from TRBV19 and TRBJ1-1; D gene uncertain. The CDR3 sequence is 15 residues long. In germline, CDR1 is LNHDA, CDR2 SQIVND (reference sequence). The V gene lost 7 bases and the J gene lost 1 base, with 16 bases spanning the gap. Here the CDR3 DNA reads TGTGCCAGTACCCTCGGACCTACCCGGAACACTGAAGCTTTCTTT. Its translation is CASTLGPTRNTEAFF.